One sample yielded the 26 T cell receptor beta chains listed below, sequenced in a study of blood T cell repertoires in COVID-19. Method: immunoSEQ multiplex PCR; TCRdb's copy keeps in-frame clones and lacks some. The sample carries 100,000 to 150,000 clones, more than 65% recorded once. Sequencing was done on a sample of peripheral blood. The receptors here all came from a human donor in a cohort sampled during active COVID-19.

The chain combines TRBV5-1 with TRBJ1-3; tentatively, D is TRBD1 (5 bases). The CDR3 is 16 amino acids. Germline V CDR1 and CDR2: SGHRS, YFSETQ. Trimming stripped 0 bases from V and 3 bases from J, with 13 bases between. The CDR3 coding sequence is TGCGCCAGCAGCTTGGCCGGGGGAGGGTATGGAAACACCATATATTTT. Translating it yields CASSLAGGGYGNTIYF.

The chain links TRBV6-5 to TRBJ1-1; a possible D gene is TRBD1 (5 bases). Trimming took off 5 bases at V and 4 bases at J, with 11 bases between the two ends. The CDR3 sequence is 13 residues long. Looked up from germline, CDR1 is MNHEY and CDR2 is SVGAGI. The CDR3 loop is CASSLDTSTEAFF. The CDR3 region has the DNA TGTGCCAGCAGTCTGGACACCTCCACTGAAGCTTTCTTT.

This clone occurred a few times. The rearrangement joins TRBV12-3 or TRBV12-4 to TRBJ2-2; tentatively, D is TRBD2 (5 bases). The CDR3 spans 13 residues. V was pared by 8 bases and J by 2 bases, with 9 bases between. The CDR3 nucleotides read TGTGCCAGCTTCGGGGATAACACCGGGGAGCTGTTTTTT. It is translated as CASFGDNTGELFF.

This clone occurred a few times. The genes are TRBV7-2 and TRBJ2-1; TRBD2 might be the D (5 bases). The germline V gene encodes CDR1 SGHTA and CDR2 FQGNSA. V was cut by 3 bases and J by 2 bases, with 14 bases left in between. This CDR3 region has 16 residues. This chain's CDR3 is CASSFRGRYAYNEQFF. DNA of the CDR3: TGTGCCAGCAGCTTCCGAGGGAGATATGCCTACAATGAGCAGTTCTTC.

The chain carries TRBV28 and TRBJ2-1; D not certain. Germline values: CDR1 MDHEN, CDR2 SYDVKM. The CDR3 covers 16 residues. V was clipped by 4 bases and J by 0 bases, with 13 bases between them. As DNA, the CDR3 is TGTGCCAGCAGTTCGGAACACAGCAACTCCTACAATGAGCAGTTCTTC. Its protein is CASSSEHSNSYNEQFF.

The genes are TRBV2 and TRBJ1-2, with TRBD1 matching over 8 bases. The CDR3 has 18 amino acids. Per germline, CDR1 SNHLY and CDR2 FYNNEI. The trim removed 0 bases at V and 1 base at J, leaving 10 bases unmatched. The CDR3 loop reads CASSEAGAGGGLNYGYTF. The CDR3 DNA is TGTGCCAGCAGTGAAGCGGGTGCAGGGGGCGGCCTTAACTATGGCTACACCTTC. The full variable domain, in which reference TRBV2 and TRBJ1-2 provide the parts outside the CDR3, is EPEVTQTPSHQVTQMGQEVILRCVPISNHLYFYWYRQILGQKVEFLVSFYNNEISEKSEIFDDQFSVERPDGSNFTLKIRSTKLEDSAMYFCASSEAGAGGGLNYGYTFGSGTRLTVV.

This chain joins TRBV7-2 and TRBJ2-4; 8 nucleotides agree with TRBD1. This CDR3 comprises 15 residues. V lost 1 base, J lost 8 bases, and 7 bases stayed unmatched. CDR1 SGHTA and CDR2 FQGNSA come from the germline V gene. The chain's CDR3 is CASSLGTGYEDIQYF. CDR3 nucleotides: TGTGCCAGCAGCTTAGGGACAGGGTATGAGGACATTCAGTACTTC.

The J gene is TRBJ2-7, the V gene TRBV11-3, with 7 bases identical to TRBD2. V dropped 3 bases and J dropped 0; count of bases not matched to a gene: 5. The CDR3 is made up of 15 amino acids. The germline gives CDR1 SGHNT, CDR2 YENEEA. The CDR3 protein is CASSFASGYSYEQYF. In DNA, the CDR3 is TGTGCCAGCAGCTTCGCTAGCGGCTACTCCTACGAGCAGTACTTC.

The gene calls are TRBV7-2 and TRBJ1-2; D might be TRBD1 (6 bases). Germline CDR1 and CDR2: SGHTA and FQGNSA. V was cut by 1 base and J by 6 bases, with 9 bases left in between. The CDR3 covers 13 residues. In DNA form, the CDR3 reads TGTGCCAGCAGCTTAGTGGCAGGGGATGGCTACACCTTC. Translating gives CASSLVAGDGYTF. Together with reference TRBV7-2 and TRBJ1-2, the CDR3 gives the full variable domain: GAGVSQSPSNKVTEKGKDVELRCDPISGHTALYWYRQSLGQGLEFLIYFQGNSAPDKSGLPSDRFSAERTGGSVSTLTIQRTQQEDSAVYLCASSLVAGDGYTFGSGTRLTVV.

J is TRBJ2-1 and V is TRBV5-1; 14 nucleotides match TRBD2. Germline V gives CDR1 SGHRS, CDR2 YFSETQ. V was clipped by 3 bases and J by 7 bases; unmatched bases: 6. The CDR3 spans 16 residues. The CDR3 is CASSSTSGRATNEQFF. The CDR3 DNA follows: TGCGCCAGCAGCTCGACTAGCGGGAGGGCCACGAATGAGCAGTTCTTC.

The V and J genes are TRBV3-1 (or the pseudogene TRBV3-2) and TRBJ2-7; perhaps TRBD1 as D (5 bases). The CDR3 spans 18 residues. Germline V gene lookup returns CDR1 LGHDT and CDR2 YNNKEL (reference sequence). Trimming stripped 1 base from V and 3 bases from J, with 22 bases between. CDR3 sequence reads: CASSQASAGRGYLYEQYF. DNA for the CDR3: TGTGCCAGCAGCCAAGCTTCGGCCGGTAGGGGATATCTCTACGAGCAGTACTTC.

CDR3 sequence reads: CASSSGGQGAYSEQFF. CDR3 in DNA: TGTGCCAGCAGCTCCGGGGGACAGGGGGCGTATAGTGAGCAGTTCTTC. The chain joins TRBV11-2 to TRBJ2-1; 12 nucleotides match TRBD1. The CDR3 runs to 16 residues. J was trimmed by 9 bases and V by 4 bases; bases with no gene match: 10. Germline assignment: CDR1 SGHAT and CDR2 FQNNGV.

This clone appeared once. The J gene is TRBJ2-1, the V gene TRBV20-1, with 14 nucleotides matching TRBD2. This CDR3 is built from 17 residues. In germline, CDR1 is DFQATT, CDR2 SNEGSKA (reference sequence). V dropped 3 bases and J dropped 9; count of bases not matched to a gene: 13. In DNA, the CDR3 is TGCAGTGCTAGTGTCCCCAGACTAGCGGGGGGGCCAAGTGAGCAGTTCTTC. Protein: CSASVPRLAGGPSEQFF.

As to this clone: Other DNA sequences in the same sample also yield this CDR3. V is TRBV30 and J is TRBJ1-6; 7 bases align to TRBD1. The CDR3 sequence is 13 residues long. Germline CDR1 is GTSNPN and CDR2 is SVGIG (reference sequence). The trim removed 4 bases at V and 7 bases at J, leaving 4 bases unmatched. The CDR3 DNA follows: TGTGCCTGGACGGGGACAGCAAATTCACCCCTCCACTTT. Translating it yields CAWTGTANSPLHF.

The gene calls are TRBV11-2 and TRBJ2-7; tentative D call: TRBD1 (5 bases). The CDR3 is made up of 16 amino acids. From germline, CDR1 is SGHAT and CDR2 FQNNGV. V was clipped by 4 bases and J by 3 bases, with 19 bases between them. The CDR3 bases are TGTGCCAGCAGCTCGTTCTCGACAGACTTAAGCTACGAGCAGTACTTC. This sequence encodes CASSSFSTDLSYEQYF.

About this clone: Other DNA sequences from this sample encode an identical CDR3 as well. CDR3 sequence: CASSAGTGGFYEQYF. The DNA of the CDR3 is TGTGCCAGCAGCGCCGGGACAGGGGGCTTTTACGAGCAGTACTTC. The V and J genes are TRBV9 and TRBJ2-7; TRBD1 matches at 12 bases. The germline V gene has CDR1 SGDLS and CDR2 YYNGEE. The CDR3 length is 15 residues. With V trimmed by 3 bases and J by 4 bases, 5 bases remained unmatched.

The chain links TRBV5-1 to TRBJ2-7; D not certain. The germline V and J ends were trimmed by 4 bases and 5 bases, with 19 bases remaining between them. The CDR3 runs 15 residues. The germline CDR1 and CDR2 sequences are SGHRS and YFSETQ. The CDR3 coding sequence is TGCGCCAGCAGCACCGGCGCGGTAGCTTCACACGAGCAGTACTTC. This codes for CASSTGAVASHEQYF.

This clone appeared once. The chain employs TRBV3-1 (or the pseudogene TRBV3-2) and TRBJ2-5, with D unresolved. The CDR3 consists of 14 residues. Germline-derived CDR1 and CDR2 are LGHDT and YNNKEL (reference sequence). The V end lost 1 base, the J end lost 2 bases, and 8 bases lay between the germline ends. CDR3 region: CASSQGQEQETQYF. The CDR3 region has the DNA TGTGCCAGCAGCCAAGGGCAGGAACAAGAGACCCAGTACTTC.

The V gene is TRBV28, the J gene TRBJ1-2; no reliable D call. V was clipped by 5 bases and J by 0 bases, with 13 bases between them. The germline V gene encodes CDR1 MDHEN and CDR2 SYDVKM. The CDR3 sequence is 15 residues long. The CDR3: CASSPSVAPNYGYTF. The CDR3 DNA reads as TGTGCCAGCAGTCCGTCAGTGGCCCCTAACTATGGCTACACCTTC.

This clone was detected only a few times. The DNA for the CDR3 is TGTGCCAGCAGTTACTCGCCGGGTAGCTCTGGGGCCAACGTCCTGACTTTC. Amino acid sequence: CASSYSPGSSGANVLTF. V and J are TRBV6-2 or TRBV6-3 and TRBJ2-6; no definite D call. The CDR3 consists of 17 residues. The V gene lost 0 bases and the J gene lost 0 bases, with 9 bases spanning the gap. Germline V gene sequence: CDR1 MNHEY, CDR2 SVGEGT.

This chain links TRBV11-2 with TRBJ2-2; 7 nucleotides align to TRBD1. CDR1 SGHAT and CDR2 FQNNGV come from the germline V gene. The trim removed 7 bases at V and 1 base at J, leaving 6 bases unmatched. CDR3 size: 15 residues. The CDR3 loop reads CASITRGRNTGELFF. The CDR3 coding sequence is TGTGCCAGCATCACCAGGGGGAGGAACACCGGGGAGCTGTTTTTT.

The J gene is TRBJ2-5, the V gene TRBV6-2 or TRBV6-3; tentative D call: TRBD2 (5 bases). The CDR3 is made up of 14 amino acids. V was cut by 2 bases and J by 0 bases, with 7 bases left in between. Germline-derived CDR1 and CDR2 are MNHEY and SVGEGT. The CDR3 reads CASSYVGNQETQYF. DNA for the CDR3: TGTGCCAGCAGTTACGTCGGGAACCAAGAGACCCAGTACTTC.

The chain's CDR3 is CASSFIYEQYF. The CDR3 region has the DNA TGTGCCAGCAGCTTTATCTACGAGCAGTACTTC. V is TRBV11-2 and J is TRBJ2-7; D not resolved. V was clipped by 3 bases and J by 3 bases, with 3 bases between them. The CDR3 covers 11 residues. CDR1 is SGHAT and CDR2 is FQNNGV in the germline V gene. Based on the CDR3 plus reference TRBV11-2 and TRBJ2-7, the full variable domain is EAGVAQSPRYKIIEKRQSVAFWCNPISGHATLYWYQQILGQGPKLLIQFQNNGVVDDSQLPKDRFSAERLKGVDSTLKIQPAKLEDSAVYLCASSFIYEQYFGPGTRLTVT.

The sample holds one count of this clone. The CDR3 region is CASSLEGQGNQPQHF. The CDR3 coding sequence is TGTGCCAGCAGCTTGGAGGGACAAGGAAATCAGCCCCAGCATTTT. This rearrangement joins TRBV5-8 to TRBJ1-5; possibly TRBD1 for D (6 bases). CDR1 and CDR2 (germline): SGHTS, YDEGEE. This CDR3 has 15 residues. The germline V and J ends were trimmed by 0 bases and 4 bases, with 11 bases remaining between them.

The chain joins TRBV15 to TRBJ1-1; D is ambiguous. This CDR3 has 12 amino acids. Trimming removed 0 bases at V and 5 bases at J, with 4 bases between. Germline CDR1 reads LNHNV; CDR2 reads YYDKDF (reference sequence). The CDR3 DNA is TGTGCCACCAGCAGAGATCAAACTGAAGCTTTCTTT. Translated, it gives CATSRDQTEAFF.

This clone has only a few counts. The rearrangement links TRBV27 to TRBJ1-2; TRBD1 might be the D (5 bases). From germline, CDR1 is MNHEY and CDR2 SMNVEV (reference sequence). The CDR3 totals 12 residues. For the CDR3, the DNA is TGTGGGGCAGGGAATGCTAACTATGGCTACACCTTC. Its translation: CGAGNANYGYTF.